Listed below are T cell receptor beta chains from one sample, sequenced in a study of T cells in Graves' hyperthyroidism and ophthalmopathy. In TCRdb, the multiplex PCR reads were re-called with MiXCR into one record per CDR3 protein. The table includes under 450,000 distinct CDR3 sequences, approximately 13% detected once. Specimen: blood. Every receptor here comes from a man aged 25 to 45 with Graves' hyperthyroidism that later progressed to Graves' ophthalmopathy. The CDR3 runs from the conserved cysteine through the conserved F or W. Fields, in order: CDR3 protein, CDR3 DNA, V gene, J gene, clone size, D gene. The D gene is left open where the match is weak. Part of the rows lack a size; the others show once, few, many or a class for expanded clones.

CAWSARRGRSGNTIYF,TGTGCCTGGAGTGCCCGAAGGGGGCGATCTGGAAACACCATATATTTT,TRBV30,TRBJ1-3,few,TRBD1
CATSTRSNSPLHF,TGTGCCACCAGCACAAGATCCAATTCACCCCTCCACTTT,TRBV15,TRBJ1-6,many,.
CASSTQRPTGELFF,TGTGCCAGCAGTACCCAAAGGCCCACCGGGGAGCTGTTTTTT,TRBV6-2/TRBV6-3,TRBJ2-2,.,.
CASSSHGTGGTEAFF,TGTGCCAGCAGCTCCCATGGGACAGGGGGCACTGAAGCTTTCTTT,TRBV7-2,TRBJ1-1,many,TRBD1
CASRRDRETDTQYF,TGTGCTAGCCGCCGGGACAGGGAAACAGATACGCAGTATTTT,TRBV12-5,TRBJ2-3,many,TRBD1
CASSITGLGEKLFF,TGTGCCAGCAGTATTACAGGGCTGGGGGAAAAACTGTTTTTT,TRBV7-9,TRBJ1-4,.,.
CASSLTSGATQYF,TGTGCCAGCAGCTTAACCTCAGGGGCTACGCAGTATTTT,TRBV7-3,TRBJ2-3,many,.
CASSPPGTRSIAKNIQYF,TGTGCCAGCAGCCCTCCCGGGACACGGTCTATAGCCAAAAACATTCAGTACTTC,TRBV27,TRBJ2-4,many,.
CASSLKAGKNTEAFF,TGTGCCAGCAGCTTAAAGGCTGGTAAGAACACTGAAGCTTTCTTT,TRBV7-6,TRBJ1-1,.,.
CSVGQGRPNTGELFF,TGCAGCGTTGGTCAGGGGCGGCCGAACACCGGGGAGCTGTTTTTT,TRBV29-1,TRBJ2-2,.,.
CASSLRSGGADEQFF,TGTGCCAGCAGCTTACGGAGCGGGGGGGCCGATGAGCAGTTCTTC,TRBV7-2,TRBJ2-1,many,TRBD2
CASSSWTGSSYNEQFF,TGTGCCAGCAGTTCCTGGACAGGGAGCTCCTACAATGAGCAGTTCTTC,TRBV6-1,TRBJ2-1,many,TRBD1
CASIPTSLAGAGNEQFF,TGTGCCAGCATCCCTACTTCACTAGCGGGGGCGGGGAATGAGCAGTTCTTC,TRBV12-3/TRBV12-4,TRBJ2-1,many,TRBD2
CASSSGLAGLYEQYF,TGTGCCAGCAGTTCCGGACTAGCGGGGCTCTACGAGCAGTACTTC,TRBV27,TRBJ2-7,many,TRBD2
CASSLGRQDSGNTIYF,TGCGCCAGCAGCTTGGGCCGACAGGACTCTGGAAACACCATATATTTT,TRBV5-1,TRBJ1-3,.,.
CASSPLSLARNEQFF,TGTGCCAGCAGCCCACTTAGCCTAGCACGAAATGAGCAGTTCTTC,TRBV7-3,TRBJ2-1,many,.
CASSSEMRGREDTQYF,TGTGCCAGCAGCTCCGAAATGAGGGGGCGGGAAGATACGCAGTATTTT,TRBV11-2,TRBJ2-3,.,.